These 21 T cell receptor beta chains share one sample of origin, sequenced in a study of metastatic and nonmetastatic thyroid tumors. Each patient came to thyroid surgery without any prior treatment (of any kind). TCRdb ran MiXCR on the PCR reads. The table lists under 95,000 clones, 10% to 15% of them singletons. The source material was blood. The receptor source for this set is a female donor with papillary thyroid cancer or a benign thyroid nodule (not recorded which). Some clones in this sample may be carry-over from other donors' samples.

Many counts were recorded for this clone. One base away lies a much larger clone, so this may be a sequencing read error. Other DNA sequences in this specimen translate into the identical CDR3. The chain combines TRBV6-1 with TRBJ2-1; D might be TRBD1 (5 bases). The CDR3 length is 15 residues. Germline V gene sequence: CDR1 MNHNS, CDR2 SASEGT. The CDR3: CASSEQQASYNEQFF. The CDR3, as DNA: TGTGCCAGCAGTGAACAACAGGCCTCCTACAACGAGCAGTTCTTC.

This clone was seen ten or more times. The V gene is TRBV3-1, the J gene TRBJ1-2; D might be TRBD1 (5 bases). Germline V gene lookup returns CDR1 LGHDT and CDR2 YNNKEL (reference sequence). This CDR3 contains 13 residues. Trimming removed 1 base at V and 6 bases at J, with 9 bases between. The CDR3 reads CASSQVSRDGYTF. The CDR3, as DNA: TGTGCCAGCAGCCAAGTGTCCAGGGATGGCTACACCTTC.

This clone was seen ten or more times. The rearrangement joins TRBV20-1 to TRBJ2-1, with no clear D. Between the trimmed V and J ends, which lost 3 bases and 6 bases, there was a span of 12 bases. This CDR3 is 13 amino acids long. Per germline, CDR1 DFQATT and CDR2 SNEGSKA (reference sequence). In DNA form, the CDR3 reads TGCAGTGCTAGCCCGACTGTGCGCAATGAGCAGTTCTTC. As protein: CSASPTVRNEQFF.

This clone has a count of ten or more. The CDR3 is CRETSRNQPQHF. DNA of the CDR3: TGCAGAGAAACTTCCAGAAATCAGCCCCAGCATTTT. V gene TRBV20-1 combines with J gene TRBJ1-5; no reliable D call. The CDR3 runs 12 residues. From germline, CDR1 is DFQATT and CDR2 SNEGSKA (reference sequence).

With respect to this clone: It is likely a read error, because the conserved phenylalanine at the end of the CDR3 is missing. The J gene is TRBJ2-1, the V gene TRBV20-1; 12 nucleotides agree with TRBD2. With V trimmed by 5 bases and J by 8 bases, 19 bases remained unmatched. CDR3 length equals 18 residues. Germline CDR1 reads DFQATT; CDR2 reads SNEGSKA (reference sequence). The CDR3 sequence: CSAGASGRAFGFVDEQFL. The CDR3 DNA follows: TGCAGTGCTGGGGCTAGCGGGAGGGCCTTTGGCTTCGTGGATGAGCAGTTCCTC.

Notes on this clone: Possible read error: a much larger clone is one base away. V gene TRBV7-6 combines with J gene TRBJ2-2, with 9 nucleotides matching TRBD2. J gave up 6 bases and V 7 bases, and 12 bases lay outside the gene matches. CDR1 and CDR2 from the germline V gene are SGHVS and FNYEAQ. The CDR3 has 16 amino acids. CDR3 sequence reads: CASISQAGGSPGELFF. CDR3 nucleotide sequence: TGTGCCAGCATCTCACAAGCGGGAGGCTCCCCCGGGGAGCTGTTTTTT.

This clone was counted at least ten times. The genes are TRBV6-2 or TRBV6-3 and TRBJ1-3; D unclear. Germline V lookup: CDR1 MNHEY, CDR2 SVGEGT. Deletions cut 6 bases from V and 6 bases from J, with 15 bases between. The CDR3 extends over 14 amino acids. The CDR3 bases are TGTGCCAGCAGATACGGGCCTATTCAAAACACCATATATTTT. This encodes CASRYGPIQNTIYF.

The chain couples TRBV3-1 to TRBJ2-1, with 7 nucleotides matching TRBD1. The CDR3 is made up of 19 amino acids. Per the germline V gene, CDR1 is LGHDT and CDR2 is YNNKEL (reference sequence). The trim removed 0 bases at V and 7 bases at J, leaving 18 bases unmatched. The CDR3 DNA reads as TGTGCCAGCAGCCAAGACCCGTGGACAGGTTGGACCATCTCGAATGAGCAGTTCTTC. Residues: CASSQDPWTGWTISNEQFF.

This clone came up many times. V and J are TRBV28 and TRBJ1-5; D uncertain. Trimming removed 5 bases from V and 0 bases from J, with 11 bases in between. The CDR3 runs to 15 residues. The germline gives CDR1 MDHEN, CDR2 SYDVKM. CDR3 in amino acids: CASSKQEYSNQPQHF. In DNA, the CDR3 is TGTGCCAGCAGTAAACAAGAATATAGCAATCAGCCCCAGCATTTT.

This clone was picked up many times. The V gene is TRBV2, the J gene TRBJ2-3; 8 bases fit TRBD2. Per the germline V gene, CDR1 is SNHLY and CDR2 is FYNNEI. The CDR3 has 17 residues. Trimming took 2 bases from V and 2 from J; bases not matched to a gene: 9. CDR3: CASSERLAGLFTDTQYF. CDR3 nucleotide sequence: TGTGCCAGCAGTGAACGGCTAGCGGGCCTCTTCACAGATACGCAGTATTTT.

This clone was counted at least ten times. The CDR3 region has the DNA TGCGCCAGCAGCTTGGGGGACAGCTACAATGAGCAGTTCTTC. Its protein product is CASSLGDSYNEQFF. The rearrangement uses TRBV5-1 and TRBJ2-1, with 7 bases lining up with TRBD1. Per germline, CDR1 SGHRS and CDR2 YFSETQ. Germline trimming cut 0 bases from V and 3 bases from J; bases unmatched to any gene: 0. CDR3 size: 14 residues.

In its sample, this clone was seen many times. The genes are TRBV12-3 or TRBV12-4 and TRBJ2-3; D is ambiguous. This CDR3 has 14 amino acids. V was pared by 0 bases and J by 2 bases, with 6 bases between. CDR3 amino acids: CASSLAGFTDTQYF. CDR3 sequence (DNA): TGTGCCAGCAGTTTAGCGGGATTCACAGATACGCAGTATTTT.

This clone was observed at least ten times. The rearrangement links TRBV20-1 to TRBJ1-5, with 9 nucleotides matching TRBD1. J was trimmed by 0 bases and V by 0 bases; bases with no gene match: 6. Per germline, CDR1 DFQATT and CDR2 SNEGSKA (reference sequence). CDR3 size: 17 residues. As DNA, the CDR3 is TGCAGTGCTAGAGATGGGGGACAGGGTTATAGCAATCAGCCCCAGCATTTT. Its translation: CSARDGGQGYSNQPQHF.

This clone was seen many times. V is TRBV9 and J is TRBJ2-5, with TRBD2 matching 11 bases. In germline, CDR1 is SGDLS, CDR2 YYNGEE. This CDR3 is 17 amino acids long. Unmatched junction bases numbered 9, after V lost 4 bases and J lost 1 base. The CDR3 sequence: CASSPGTGLAGQETQYF. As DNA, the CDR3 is TGTGCCAGCAGCCCCGGCACAGGACTAGCGGGCCAAGAGACCCAGTACTTC.

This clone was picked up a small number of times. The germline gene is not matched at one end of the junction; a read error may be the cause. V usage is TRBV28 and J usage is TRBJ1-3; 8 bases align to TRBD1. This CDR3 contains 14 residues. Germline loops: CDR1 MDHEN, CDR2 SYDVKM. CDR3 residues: CASSKGTGGNTVYF. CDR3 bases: TGTGCCAGCAGTAAGGGGACAGGCGGAAACACCGTATATTTT.

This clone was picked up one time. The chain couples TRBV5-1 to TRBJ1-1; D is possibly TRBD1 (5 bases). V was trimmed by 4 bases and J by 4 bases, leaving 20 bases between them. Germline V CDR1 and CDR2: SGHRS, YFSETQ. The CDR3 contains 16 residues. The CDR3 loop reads CASSTASRWQGTEAFF. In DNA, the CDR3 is TGCGCCAGCAGCACCGCCTCCCGGTGGCAGGGCACTGAAGCTTTCTTT.

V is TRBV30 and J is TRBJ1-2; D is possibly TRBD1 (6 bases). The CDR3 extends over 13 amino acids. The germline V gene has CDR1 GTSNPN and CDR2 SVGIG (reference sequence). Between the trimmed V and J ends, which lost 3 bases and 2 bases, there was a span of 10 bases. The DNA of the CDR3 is TGTGCCTGGAGAAGAACAGGGAACTATGGCTACACCTTC. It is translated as CAWRRTGNYGYTF.

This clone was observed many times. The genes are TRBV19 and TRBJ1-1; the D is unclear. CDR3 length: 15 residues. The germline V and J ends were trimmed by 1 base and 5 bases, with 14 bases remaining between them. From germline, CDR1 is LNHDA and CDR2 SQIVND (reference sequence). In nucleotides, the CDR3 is TGTGCCAGTAGTATAGGAGGCGGACGAGGGACTGAAGCTTTCTTT. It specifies CASSIGGGRGTEAFF. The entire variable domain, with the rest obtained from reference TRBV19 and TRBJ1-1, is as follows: DGGITQSPKYLFRKEGQNVTLSCEQNLNHDAMYWYRQDPGQGLRLIYYSQIVNDFQKGDIAEGYSVSREKKESFPLTVTSAQKNPTAFYLCASSIGGGRGTEAFFGQGTRLTVV.

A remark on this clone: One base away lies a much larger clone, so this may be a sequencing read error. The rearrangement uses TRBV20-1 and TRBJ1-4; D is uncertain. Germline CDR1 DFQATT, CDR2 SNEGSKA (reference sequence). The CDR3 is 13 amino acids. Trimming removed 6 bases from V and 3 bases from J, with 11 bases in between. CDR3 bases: TGCAGTGCCTGGATGGCTTCTAATGAAAAACTGTTTTTT. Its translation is CSAWMASNEKLFF.

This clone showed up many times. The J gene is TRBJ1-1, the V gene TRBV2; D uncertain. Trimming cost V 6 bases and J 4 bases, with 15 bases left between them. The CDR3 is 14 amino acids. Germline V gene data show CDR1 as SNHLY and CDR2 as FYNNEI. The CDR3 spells CASSQEGSSTEAFF. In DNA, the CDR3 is TGTGCCAGCAGCCAGGAGGGTAGCTCCACTGAAGCTTTCTTT.

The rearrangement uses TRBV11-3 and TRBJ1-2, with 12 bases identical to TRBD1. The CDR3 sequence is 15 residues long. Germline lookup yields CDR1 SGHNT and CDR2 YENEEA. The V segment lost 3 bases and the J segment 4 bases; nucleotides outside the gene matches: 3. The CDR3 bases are TGTGCCAGCAGCTTGGGGACAGGGGGCTTCTATGGCTACACCTTC. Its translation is CASSLGTGGFYGYTF.